A selection of T cell receptor beta chains follows, all from one sample in a study of cytomegalovirus exposure and HLA in healthy donors. Produced via immunoSEQ multiplex PCR; TCRdb's table is partial and in-frame only. The table records roughly 70,000 clones, 70% to 85% of them present only once. Sequencing input: PBMCs. These receptors all come from a human donor in good health. CDR3s include the opening cysteine and the closing phenylalanine or tryptophan. The D gene is left open where the match is weak. Size tells how often a clone was seen (once, few, many) or the class of an expanded clone, and some rows leave it out.

abundance: NA
len: 15
v_gene: TRBV5-1
d_gene: NA
j_gene: TRBJ1-5
CDR3nt: TGCGCCAGCAGCGTCTCGGGTTGGAGCAATCAGCCCCAGCATTTT
CDR3aa: CASSVSGWSNQPQHF

abundance: few
len: 16
v_gene: TRBV7-2
d_gene: NA
j_gene: TRBJ1-3
CDR3nt: TGTGCCAGCAGCTTCGGACAATCCGGCTCTGGAAACACCATATATTTT
CDR3aa: CASSFGQSGSGNTIYF

abundance: NA
len: 14
v_gene: TRBV7-8
d_gene: NA
j_gene: TRBJ1-2
CDR3nt: TGTGCCAGCAGCTTCAATACAGGGTCGGATGGCTACACCTTC
CDR3aa: CASSFNTGSDGYTF

abundance: NA
len: 14
v_gene: TRBV5-6
d_gene: NA
j_gene: TRBJ2-7
CDR3nt: TGTGCCAGCAGCTTGTGGGACTCACCAAGGGAGCAGTACTTC
CDR3aa: CASSLWDSPREQYF

abundance: few
len: 12
v_gene: TRBV7-2
d_gene: NA
j_gene: TRBJ2-3
CDR3nt: TGTGCCAGCAGCTTACTTACAGATACGCAGTATTTT
CDR3aa: CASSLLTDTQYF

abundance: NA
len: 16
v_gene: TRBV5-4
d_gene: TRBD2
j_gene: TRBJ2-1
CDR3nt: TGTGCCAGCAGTCCGGGGGGGACTAGCGGCTGGATTGAGCAGTTCTTC
CDR3aa: CASSPGGTSGWIEQFF

abundance: NA
len: 16
v_gene: TRBV5-1
d_gene: NA
j_gene: TRBJ2-1
CDR3nt: TGCGCCAGCAGCTTGGAGGGGATGGGCTCCTACAATGAGCAGTTCTTC
CDR3aa: CASSLEGMGSYNEQFF

abundance: NA
len: 15
v_gene: TRBV25-1
d_gene: TRBD1
j_gene: TRBJ2-2
CDR3nt: TGTGCCAGCAGCGACAGGGGCGATAGCACCGGGGAGCTGTTTTTT
CDR3aa: CASSDRGDSTGELFF

abundance: NA
len: 13
v_gene: TRBV4-1
d_gene: NA
j_gene: TRBJ1-1
CDR3nt: TGCGCCAGCAGCCACACAAGGGGCACTGAAGCTTTCTTT
CDR3aa: CASSHTRGTEAFF

abundance: once
len: 14
v_gene: TRBV10-3
d_gene: NA
j_gene: TRBJ1-2
CDR3nt: TGTGCCATCAGTTCCCCGACAGATTCCTGGGGCTACACCTTC
CDR3aa: CAISSPTDSWGYTF

abundance: NA
len: 13
v_gene: TRBV6-5
d_gene: TRBD1
j_gene: TRBJ1-1
CDR3nt: TGTGCCAGCAGGGCGACGACAGGGGGCGTGACTTTCTTT
CDR3aa: CASRATTGGVTFF

abundance: NA
len: 15
v_gene: TRBV6-5
d_gene: TRBD1
j_gene: TRBJ1-2
CDR3nt: TGTGCCAGCAGTTACTCAGCAGGGGGATACTATGGCTACACCTTC
CDR3aa: CASSYSAGGYYGYTF

abundance: NA
len: 16
v_gene: TRBV28
d_gene: TRBD1
j_gene: TRBJ1-2
CDR3nt: TGTGCCAGCAGTCAACAGGGGCAGGGGAACGGAGGAGGCTACACCTTC
CDR3aa: CASSQQGQGNGGGYTF

abundance: NA
len: 15
v_gene: TRBV29-1
d_gene: TRBD1
j_gene: TRBJ1-1
CDR3nt: TGCAGCGTTGAAAGTGGGACAGGACAATACACTGAAGCTTTCTTT
CDR3aa: CSVESGTGQYTEAFF

abundance: medium-sized
len: 16
v_gene: TRBV5-4
d_gene: TRBD2
j_gene: TRBJ2-3
CDR3nt: TGTGCCAGCAGCTTGCAAGCGGGAGGAAAGACAGATACGCAGTATTTT
CDR3aa: CASSLQAGGKTDTQYF

abundance: NA
len: 16
v_gene: TRBV5-6
d_gene: NA
j_gene: TRBJ2-7
CDR3nt: TGTGCCAGCAGCGCAAGGTGGGGAGGAAGCTCCTACGAGCAGTACTTC
CDR3aa: CASSARWGGSSYEQYF

abundance: NA
len: 15
v_gene: TRBV4-2
d_gene: NA
j_gene: TRBJ2-7
CDR3nt: TGTGCCAGCAGCCCTTTTGTCGGCGGGACCTACGAGCAGTACTTC
CDR3aa: CASSPFVGGTYEQYF

abundance: NA
len: 13
v_gene: TRBV27
d_gene: NA
j_gene: TRBJ2-1
CDR3nt: TGTGCCAGCAGTCTGCGGCCCTACAATGAGCAGTTCTTC
CDR3aa: CASSLRPYNEQFF

abundance: NA
len: 15
v_gene: TRBV27
d_gene: NA
j_gene: TRBJ1-5
CDR3nt: TGTGCCAGCAGTCCCCGGGAGGGGGTAGGGCAGCCCCAGCATTTT
CDR3aa: CASSPREGVGQPQHF

abundance: NA
len: 14
v_gene: TRBV5-1
d_gene: NA
j_gene: TRBJ1-3
CDR3nt: TGCGCCAGCAGCTTACAGGGATCTGGAAACACCATATATTTT
CDR3aa: CASSLQGSGNTIYF

abundance: NA
len: 13
v_gene: TRBV19
d_gene: NA
j_gene: TRBJ2-3
CDR3nt: TGTGCCAGTAGTATAAATTCCATGTATACGCAGTATTTT
CDR3aa: CASSINSMYTQYF

abundance: NA
len: 16
v_gene: TRBV11-3
d_gene: NA
j_gene: TRBJ2-3
CDR3nt: TGTGCCAGCAGCTTAGACGGAGCCTTTAGCACAGATACGCAGTATTTT
CDR3aa: CASSLDGAFSTDTQYF

abundance: NA
len: 14
v_gene: TRBV5-1
d_gene: TRBD1
j_gene: TRBJ2-7
CDR3nt: TGCGCCAGCAGCTCTATTGGGACAGGGGAAGAGCAGTACTTC
CDR3aa: CASSSIGTGEEQYF

abundance: NA
len: 17
v_gene: TRBV5-4
d_gene: TRBD2
j_gene: TRBJ2-1
CDR3nt: TGTGCCAGCAGCTTGGCCGGCAACGCGGGAGGTTACAATGAGCAGTTCTTC
CDR3aa: CASSLAGNAGGYNEQFF

abundance: NA
len: 14
v_gene: TRBV14
d_gene: NA
j_gene: TRBJ1-1
CDR3nt: TGTGCCAGCAGCCGAACAGGGACGAACACTGAAGCTTTCTTT
CDR3aa: CASSRTGTNTEAFF

abundance: NA
len: 14
v_gene: TRBV10-1
d_gene: NA
j_gene: TRBJ2-2
CDR3nt: TGCGCCAGCAGTCGAGCGGGCCAGACCGGGGAGCTGTTTTTT
CDR3aa: CASSRAGQTGELFF

abundance: NA
len: 18
v_gene: TRBV4-1
d_gene: NA
j_gene: TRBJ2-1
CDR3nt: TGCGCCAGCAGCCAATCACGCCTCGAGCTAGCCTCCTACAATGAGCAGTTCTTC
CDR3aa: CASSQSRLELASYNEQFF

abundance: NA
len: 12
v_gene: TRBV2
d_gene: NA
j_gene: TRBJ2-7
CDR3nt: TGTGCCAGCAACCTACAGAGCTACGAGCAGTACTTC
CDR3aa: CASNLQSYEQYF

abundance: once
len: 16
v_gene: TRBV5-1
d_gene: NA
j_gene: TRBJ2-5
CDR3nt: TGCGCCAGCAGCCTGGGAGCCGGGACAACCCAAGAGACCCAGTACTTC
CDR3aa: CASSLGAGTTQETQYF

abundance: NA
len: 14
v_gene: TRBV10-3
d_gene: NA
j_gene: TRBJ1-5
CDR3nt: TGTGCCATCAGTGACGGGGGAGGAGGACAGCCCCAGCATTTT
CDR3aa: CAISDGGGGQPQHF

abundance: NA
len: 19
v_gene: TRBV4-1
d_gene: TRBD2
j_gene: TRBJ2-6
CDR3nt: TGCGCCAGCAGCCAAGATTTAATCGCGGGGGGATCAGGGGCCAACGTCCTGACTTTC
CDR3aa: CASSQDLIAGGSGANVLTF

abundance: few
len: 16
v_gene: TRBV4-1
d_gene: NA
j_gene: TRBJ1-4
CDR3nt: TGCGCCAGCAGCCCAACACCGGGTGCCACTAATGAAAAACTGTTTTTT
CDR3aa: CASSPTPGATNEKLFF

abundance: NA
len: 13
v_gene: TRBV4-1
d_gene: NA
j_gene: TRBJ2-5
CDR3nt: TGCGCCAGCAGCCAAGATTGGGGCAGGGCGACGTACTTC
CDR3aa: CASSQDWGRATYF

abundance: NA
len: 12
v_gene: TRBV15
d_gene: TRBD2
j_gene: TRBJ2-1
CDR3nt: TGTGCCACCAGCAAGCGCGGGGGTGAGCAGTTCTTC
CDR3aa: CATSKRGGEQFF

abundance: once
len: 15
v_gene: TRBV7-9
d_gene: TRBD1
j_gene: TRBJ2-7
CDR3nt: TGTGCCAGCAGCTTACCCGGGACAGGGCGCTACGAGCAGTACTTC
CDR3aa: CASSLPGTGRYEQYF

abundance: NA
len: 13
v_gene: TRBV5-1
d_gene: TRBD1
j_gene: TRBJ1-2
CDR3nt: TGCGCCAGCAGCCCAGGGGGGAGCTATGGCTACACCTTC
CDR3aa: CASSPGGSYGYTF

abundance: few
len: 13
v_gene: TRBV18
d_gene: NA
j_gene: TRBJ2-5
CDR3nt: TGTGCCAGCTCAGCTATCAGGGCAGAGACCCAGTACTTC
CDR3aa: CASSAIRAETQYF

abundance: NA
len: 15
v_gene: TRBV7-3
d_gene: NA
j_gene: TRBJ2-1
CDR3nt: TGTGCCAGCAGCTCCACCCTGGGGGCGTACAATGAGCAGTTCTTC
CDR3aa: CASSSTLGAYNEQFF

abundance: few
len: 15
v_gene: TRBV14
d_gene: NA
j_gene: TRBJ2-7
CDR3nt: TGTGCCAGCAGCGGTGGAGGAGGGGTAGGCTACGAGCAGTACTTC
CDR3aa: CASSGGGGVGYEQYF

abundance: NA
len: 14
v_gene: TRBV18
d_gene: NA
j_gene: TRBJ1-1
CDR3nt: TGTGCCAGCTCATCCAACAGTGAGAACACTGAAGCTTTCTTT
CDR3aa: CASSSNSENTEAFF

abundance: once
len: 15
v_gene: TRBV9
d_gene: TRBD1
j_gene: TRBJ1-5
CDR3nt: TGTGCCAGCACCCCGACAGGGGGCACGAATCAGCCCCAGCATTTT
CDR3aa: CASTPTGGTNQPQHF

abundance: NA
len: 11
v_gene: TRBV25-1
d_gene: NA
j_gene: TRBJ1-1
CDR3nt: TGTGCCGCGGTCAAGAGCACTGAAGCTTTCTTT
CDR3aa: CAAVKSTEAFF

abundance: NA
len: 14
v_gene: TRBV5-6
d_gene: NA
j_gene: TRBJ1-1
CDR3nt: TGTGCCAGCACCTTGGTGGCAGGGGCCACTGAAGCTTTCTTT
CDR3aa: CASTLVAGATEAFF

abundance: NA
len: 13
v_gene: TRBV6-5
d_gene: TRBD1
j_gene: TRBJ1-1
CDR3nt: TGTGCCAGCAGTTTCCAGGGGGCCACTGAAGCTTTCTTT
CDR3aa: CASSFQGATEAFF

abundance: NA
len: 17
v_gene: TRBV4-1
d_gene: TRBD2
j_gene: TRBJ2-1
CDR3nt: TGCGCCAGCAGCCGAGGGGGAACTAGCGGGAGTATATATGAGCAGTTCTTC
CDR3aa: CASSRGGTSGSIYEQFF

abundance: few
len: 14
v_gene: TRBV2
d_gene: NA
j_gene: TRBJ2-7
CDR3nt: TGTGCCAGCTCGAAGGCGGGGATGTCCTACGAGCAGTACTTC
CDR3aa: CASSKAGMSYEQYF

abundance: NA
len: 14
v_gene: TRBV7-6
d_gene: NA
j_gene: TRBJ2-7
CDR3nt: TGTGCCAGCAGCTCCGCACAGGTCCCCCACGAGCAGTACTTC
CDR3aa: CASSSAQVPHEQYF

abundance: NA
len: 14
v_gene: TRBV13
d_gene: NA
j_gene: TRBJ1-1
CDR3nt: TGTGCCAGCAGCACCTGGGGGGGCACTCAGGAAGCTTTCTTT
CDR3aa: CASSTWGGTQEAFF

abundance: NA
len: 14
v_gene: TRBV19
d_gene: NA
j_gene: TRBJ1-1
CDR3nt: TGTGCCAGTAGGGCCGGGGGTGGTAACACTGAAGCTTTCTTT
CDR3aa: CASRAGGGNTEAFF

abundance: few
len: 15
v_gene: TRBV28
d_gene: TRBD1
j_gene: TRBJ1-2
CDR3nt: TGTGCCAGCAGTTTGAGGGACAGCATACTGTGTGGCTACACCTTC
CDR3aa: CASSLRDSILCGYTF

abundance: NA
len: 15
v_gene: TRBV27
d_gene: TRBD1
j_gene: TRBJ2-3
CDR3nt: TGTGCCAGCACCGACCAGGGGGACCTCACAGATACGCAGTATTTT
CDR3aa: CASTDQGDLTDTQYF

abundance: few
len: 15
v_gene: TRBV9
d_gene: TRBD1
j_gene: TRBJ2-7
CDR3nt: TGTGCCAGCAGCGCGGGACCGGGACAGGGCTACGAGCAGTACTTC
CDR3aa: CASSAGPGQGYEQYF

abundance: NA
len: 13
v_gene: TRBV9
d_gene: NA
j_gene: TRBJ2-7
CDR3nt: TGTGCCAGCAGCCCCGGAGACGGATACGAGCAGTACTTC
CDR3aa: CASSPGDGYEQYF

abundance: NA
len: 16
v_gene: TRBV6-4
d_gene: TRBD2
j_gene: TRBJ2-1
CDR3nt: TGTGCCAGCAGTGCCTCGGGACTAGCGAGATACAATGAGCAGTTCTTC
CDR3aa: CASSASGLARYNEQFF